This TCR beta chain was captured in a study of T-cell reconstitution after alpha-beta-depleted transplantation in children. As it was prepared, the TCRbeta library received unique molecular identifiers. TCRdb itself ran the PCR reads through MiXCR, one entry per CDR3 protein. The sample includes about 500,000 distinct CDR3 sequences, approximately 32% of them seen just once. After removal of 3 bases from V and 2 bases from J, the junction contained 5 bases not matched to a gene. Germline values: CDR1 SGHRS, CDR2 YFSETQ. This CDR3 has 14 amino acids. This receptor was taken from a human donor who donated a stem cell graft to a child with aplastic anemia. The chain links TRBV5-1 to TRBJ2-7; 7 nucleotides line up with TRBD2. The sample was PBMCs from the stem cell graft donor, taken from the stem cell graft. The DNA for the CDR3 is TGCGCCAGCAGCTCCACTAGCGAGCCCTACGAGCAGTACTTC. Translated, it gives CASSSTSEPYEQYF. Full variable domain (outside the CDR3, taken from reference TRBV5-1 and TRBJ2-7): KAGVTQTPRYLIKTRGQQVTLSCSPISGHRSVSWYQQTPGQGLQFLFEYFSETQRNKGNFPGRFSGRQFSNSRSEMNVSTLELGDSALYLCASSSTSEPYEQYFGPGTRLTVT.